The present entry profiles one T cell receptor (beta chain) with its context. The antigen this receptor binds is unknown. No much larger clone is present one base from it, and per-base qualities are unavailable. This record comes from a study of blood T cell repertoires in COVID-19 (dated by TCRdb to 2020 to 2022). For the wider study: The collaborator samples originated in the United States, Italy and Spain and spanned the acute and convalescent phases of COVID-19. A de-identified subject ID, COVID-19 status, age in years and sex were almost always included in the sample metadata. The repertoires were made available in a free public database intended to serve as a resource for research on the immune response to SARS-CoV-2. The prospective study material was composed of cDNA or gDNA derived from T cells, B-cell-depleted T cells, or PBMCs. The dataset comprised deeply sampled blood TCRbeta repertoires from subjects exposed to, actively infected with, or recovered from COVID-19. Where available, HLA class I and class II types were obtained from metadata supplied by the sample provider rather than from assay-based typing. The samples were drawn from the first 160 participants of the ongoing ImmuneRACE study and from 950 to 1,500 subjects provided by 6 global collaborators. On the study overall, not on this receptor specifically: Clinical and demographic metadata were provided uncurated, with the amount varying by source and participant.

The CDR3 covers 14 residues, taking in both the cysteine and the phenylalanine. Only the CDR3 part of the read is kept: 42 bases, read in frame from the first base. The germline V gene sets CDR1 to MNHEY and CDR2 to SVGAGI. V is cut back by 6 bases and J by 3 bases, with 4 bases in the junction unmatched. TCRbeta CDR3 regions were amplified from genomic DNA by means of the immunoSEQ Assay, a bias-controlled multiplex PCR. The original methods were these. Within the assay, amplification of reference gene primers was used to estimate how many nucleated cells each sample contained. To quantify the absolute abundance of each unique TCRbeta CDR3 rearrangement, sequence reads were collapsed and filtered. Productive Simpson clonality was computed per sample as the square root of Simpson's diversity index over productive rearrangements. TCRdb took over this immuneACCESS table, retaining in-frame rearrangements with V and J assigned. Such tables are incomplete; in checked studies, under half of the missing clones stem from an unresolved V gene, and the remainder is unexplained. V, J and clone size are those of that table, while D and trimming were read from the DNA. This sample comprises some 110,000 clones, 86% of them detected only once. The ten largest account for 7.9% of the sample.

Another Seattle source contributed samples from volunteer blood donors who had recovered from COVID-19. The collaborating institutions used their own protocols to collect whole blood in K2EDTA tubes. Collaborator samples were shipped for TCRbeta analysis as frozen whole blood, isolated PBMCs, or DNA extracted from either sample type. This TCR was sampled from a man aged 70-80 years who had recovered from COVID-19. What was sequenced was peripheral blood. Recombination connected TRBV6-5 to TRBJ2-7; the central 11 bases match TRBD2. CDR3 protein: CASSLTSGSYEQYF. The nucleotide sequence is TGTGCCAGCAGCCTCACTAGCGGGAGCTACGAGCAGTACTTC.